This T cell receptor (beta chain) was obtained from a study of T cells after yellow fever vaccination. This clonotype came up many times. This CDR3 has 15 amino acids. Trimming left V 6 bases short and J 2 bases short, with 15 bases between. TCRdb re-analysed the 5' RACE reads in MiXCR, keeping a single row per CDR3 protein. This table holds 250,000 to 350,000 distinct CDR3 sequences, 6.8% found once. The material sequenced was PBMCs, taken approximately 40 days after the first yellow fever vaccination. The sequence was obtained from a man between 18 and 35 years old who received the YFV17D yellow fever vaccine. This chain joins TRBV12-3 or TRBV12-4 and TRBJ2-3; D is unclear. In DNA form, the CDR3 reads TGTGCCAGCAGCCCCGTAAGGCCCCCCACAGATACGCAGTATTTT. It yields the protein CASSPVRPPTDTQYF.